The 26 T cell receptor beta chains given below trace back to one sample, sequenced in a study of T cells expressing NK-cell markers. From its re-call of the 5' RACE reads, TCRdb lists each CDR3 protein once, without DNA. The record lists 500,000 to 600,000 distinct CDR3 sequences, of which the ten most abundant hold approximately 3.5%. Sequences were obtained from blood T cells: a sorted CD56 or NKG2C T cell subset, CD4+ or CD8+ T cells, or bulk PBMC T cells (not recorded which). Source of these receptors: a man aged 18 to 29 in good health.

The V call is TRBV5-1, the J call TRBJ2-3; TCRdb reports TRBD2, a call that lacks DNA to check it against. CDR3 size: 17 residues. Germline CDR1 SGHRS, CDR2 YFSETQ. This CDR3 reads CASSPPFSREGTDTQYF.

The J gene is TRBJ2-7, the V gene TRBV7-6. This CDR3 has 14 residues. Germline V gene lookup returns CDR1 SGHVS and CDR2 FNYEAQ. The CDR3: CASSLGAGVYEQYF.

V gene TRBV5-6 combines with J gene TRBJ2-1; TCRdb reports TRBD1, a call that lacks DNA to check it against. Per germline, CDR1 SGHDT and CDR2 YYEEEE. The CDR3 has 14 residues. The CDR3 protein is CASTQGQYFNEQFF.

The V gene is TRBV12-3 or TRBV12-4, the J gene TRBJ1-6. The CDR3 has 15 residues. The CDR3 spells CASRIGGSYNSPLHF.

The chain uses TRBV29-1 and TRBJ2-7; TCRdb indicates TRBD1, and absent DNA this call remains unverified. There are 15 residues in the CDR3. Per the germline V gene, CDR1 is SQVTM and CDR2 is ANQGSEA. This CDR3 is CSVGLLAGASYEQYF.

This CDR3 is CASAMRGNTDTQYF. The rearrangement joins TRBV7-9 to TRBJ2-3; the TCRdb D gene call, TRBD1, has no DNA to confirm it. Germline V gives CDR1 SEHNR, CDR2 FQNEAQ (reference sequence). The CDR3 runs to 14 residues. Filled out from reference TRBV7-9 and TRBJ2-3, the complete variable domain reads DTGVSQNPRHKITKRGQNVTFRCDPISEHNRLYWYRQTLGQGPEFLTYFQNEAQLEKSRLLSDRFSAERPKGSFSTLEIQRTEQGDSAMYLCASAMRGNTDTQYFGPGTRLTVL.

CDR3: CASKMNRLAGGRETQYF. J is TRBJ2-5 and V is TRBV12-3 or TRBV12-4; lacking DNA, the TRBD2 call made by TCRdb goes unchecked. The CDR3 runs 17 residues.

V and J are TRBV27 and TRBJ2-7; TCRdb selects TRBD2, and the lack of DNA leaves this call unchecked. Looked up from germline, CDR1 is MNHEY and CDR2 is SMNVEV (reference sequence). There are 15 residues in the CDR3. CDR3 in amino acids: CASSLWAGADYEQYF.

V and J are TRBV7-3 and TRBJ2-1. This CDR3 is built from 15 residues. Per germline, CDR1 SGHTA and CDR2 FQGTGA. CDR3 amino acids: CASSLNMGSFNEQFF. Supplemented by reference TRBV7-3 and TRBJ2-1, the full variable domain reads GAGVSQTPSNKVTEKGKYVELRCDPISGHTALYWYRQSLGQGPEFLIYFQGTGAADDSGLPNDRFFAVRPEGSVSTLKIQRTERGDSAVYLCASSLNMGSFNEQFFGPGTRLTVL.

The chain is built from TRBV5-1 and TRBJ2-2; TCRdb's D call, TRBD1, is unchecked because there is no DNA. This CDR3 is 15 amino acids long. Germline-derived CDR1 and CDR2 are SGHRS and YFSETQ. The CDR3 reads CASSPGHPRTGELFF.

This chain links TRBV12-3 or TRBV12-4 with TRBJ2-3; TCRdb calls TRBD1, which cannot be checked without DNA. The CDR3 spans 11 residues. CDR3 sequence reads: CASTLGGTQYF.

The chain has TRBV5-1 and TRBJ2-6. The CDR3 is 17 residues long. CDR1 SGHRS and CDR2 YFSETQ come from the germline V gene. The CDR3: CASSTMPPDSGANVLTF.

The chain is built from TRBV7-9 and TRBJ2-2; the TCRdb call, TRBD1, lacks DNA for checking. CDR3 length equals 15 residues. CDR1 and CDR2 from the germline V gene are SEHNR and FQNEAQ (reference sequence). CDR3 sequence: CASSSDGQGTGELFF.

The CDR3 sequence: CASSLVGGFRTDTQYF. The chain employs TRBV11-2 and TRBJ2-3; the TRBD2 assignment by TCRdb is unverifiable without DNA. The CDR3 extends over 16 amino acids. The germline V gene has CDR1 SGHAT and CDR2 FQNNGV.

The CDR3 protein is CASSPVRITYEQYF. V usage is TRBV12-3 or TRBV12-4 and J usage is TRBJ2-7; the D call of TRBD1 rests on TCRdb alone, since no DNA is present to check it. The CDR3 contains 14 residues.

The V and J genes are TRBV3-1 and TRBJ2-1. There are 14 residues in the CDR3. CDR1 and CDR2 (germline): LGHDT, YNNKEL (reference sequence). CDR3 in amino acids: CASSQGLSSNEQFF.

The J gene is TRBJ2-1, the V gene TRBV20-1; the D call from TCRdb, TRBD2, cannot be confirmed without DNA. The CDR3 consists of 18 residues. The germline gives CDR1 DFQATT, CDR2 SNEGSKA (reference sequence). CDR3 protein: CSARDRFREGIFGDEQFF.

CDR3 residues: CASKFDSTDTQYF. The chain is built from TRBV7-9 and TRBJ2-3. The germline gives CDR1 SEHNR, CDR2 FQNEAQ (reference sequence). The CDR3 contains 13 residues.

This chain connects TRBV24-1 to TRBJ2-3; TCRdb calls TRBD1, which cannot be checked without DNA. Germline V gene sequence: CDR1 KGHDR, CDR2 SFDVKD. The CDR3 length is 17 residues. The CDR3 protein is CATSDLGGKEGTDTQYF.

CDR3 sequence: CASDQGTPNYDTGELFF. The chain couples TRBV12-3 or TRBV12-4 to TRBJ2-2; TCRdb's D call of TRBD1 is untestable without DNA. The length of the CDR3 is 17 residues.

CDR3 sequence: CASSLDPGEISSYNSPLHF. The gene calls are TRBV5-1 and TRBJ1-6; TCRdb's D gene call, TRBD1, goes unchecked for lack of DNA. The CDR3 extends over 19 amino acids. Germline V gene sequence: CDR1 SGHRS, CDR2 YFSETQ.

The V gene is TRBV29-1, the J gene TRBJ2-1; there is no DNA to check the TCRdb D call of TRBD1. The CDR3 contains 15 residues. From germline, CDR1 is SQVTM and CDR2 ANQGSEA. The CDR3 loop reads CSGRVGAGSYNEQFF.

This chain connects TRBV6-1 to TRBJ1-5. The CDR3 sequence is 16 residues long. Germline values: CDR1 MNHNS, CDR2 SASEGT. The CDR3 protein is CASSDFIGMSNQPQHF.

The CDR3 region is CSATGTSNEQFF. The chain joins TRBV20-1 to TRBJ2-1; TCRdb gives TRBD1 as the D gene, but with no DNA this cannot be confirmed. Germline assignment: CDR1 DFQATT and CDR2 SNEGSKA (reference sequence). There are 12 residues in the CDR3.

V and J are TRBV27 and TRBJ1-4. The CDR3 extends over 14 amino acids. The germline V gene encodes CDR1 MNHEY and CDR2 SMNVEV (reference sequence). The CDR3 loop is CASSPVTTNEKLFF.

The chain employs TRBV4-1 and TRBJ2-3. CDR1 is MGHRA and CDR2 is YSYEKL in the germline V gene. This CDR3 has 16 residues. CDR3 in amino acids: CASSQGRLMRTDTQYF.